Reported below is one T cell receptor beta chain. This sample is part of a study of blood T cell repertoires in COVID-19. Whole-study context: COVID-19 samples, acute and convalescent, were from the United States, Italy and Spain.

Germline CDR1 and CDR2: DFQATT and SNEGSKA (reference sequence). CDR3 length equals 15 residues. Trimming removed 3 bases from V and 2 bases from J; junction bases left unmatched: 5. In the authors' workflow: Amplifying reference gene primers gave estimates of nucleated cell counts. Produced via immunoSEQ multiplex PCR; TCRdb's table is partial and in-frame only. D and trimming come from the DNA, and the V and J calls and clone size come from that table. This sample carries about 45,000 clones, roughly 89% of them seen once, and the ten largest clones take about 0.36%. This receptor was identified in a human donor in a cohort sampled during active COVID-19. The gene calls are TRBV20-1 and TRBJ2-3; TRBD2 agrees at 10 bases. The sample taken for sequencing was peripheral blood. The CDR3 DNA reads as TGCAGTGCTAGTAGAGCGGGGGGGAACACAGATACGCAGTATTTT. Translating gives CSASRAGGNTDTQYF.